The rows below give T cell receptor beta chains drawn from one sample of a study of vaccination effects on CD4 cells after COVID-19. For these TCRs, the target antigens are not known. The repertoire was sequenced with immunoSEQ multiplex PCR; TCRdb's copy has only in-frame clones and lacks some. The sample lists 27,000 or so clones, about 70% occurring once. The material was CD4+ T cells from PBMCs cultured with SARS-CoV-2 spike peptides, obtained before COVID-19 vaccination. The receptors originated from a human donor who received a COVID-19 vaccine. Each CDR3 is given with its conserved first and last residue. D genes are given only for firm matches. The listing skips clone size in some rows; elsewhere it reads once, few, many or a size class.

abundance: NA
j_gene: TRBJ2-7
d_gene: NA
v_gene: TRBV6-5
CDR3aa: CASSYGPRRVSYEQYF
CDR3nt: TGTGCCAGCAGTTACGGGCCCAGAAGGGTGAGCTACGAGCAGTACTTC

abundance: NA
j_gene: TRBJ2-6
d_gene: NA
v_gene: TRBV2
CDR3aa: CASESGGGANVLTF
CDR3nt: TGTGCCAGTGAAAGTGGAGGGGGGGCCAACGTCCTGACTTTC

abundance: NA
j_gene: TRBJ2-7
d_gene: TRBD2
v_gene: TRBV7-9
CDR3aa: CASNPGGSYEQYF
CDR3nt: TGTGCCAGCAACCCGGGGGGGTCCTACGAGCAGTACTTC

abundance: once
j_gene: TRBJ2-3
d_gene: NA
v_gene: TRBV5-1
CDR3aa: CASSRTAGEFISTDTQYF
CDR3nt: TGCGCCAGCAGTCGAACCGCCGGGGAGTTTATAAGCACAGATACGCAGTATTTT

abundance: few
j_gene: TRBJ2-7
d_gene: TRBD2
v_gene: TRBV7-6
CDR3aa: CASRPVGTSMWEQYF
CDR3nt: TGTGCCAGCAGACCCGTCGGGACTAGCATGTGGGAGCAGTACTTC

abundance: NA
j_gene: TRBJ2-5
d_gene: NA
v_gene: TRBV4-2
CDR3aa: CASSQGEAGRQETQYF
CDR3nt: TGTGCCAGCAGCCAAGGAGAGGCAGGGAGGCAAGAGACCCAGTACTTC

abundance: NA
j_gene: TRBJ2-2
d_gene: NA
v_gene: TRBV12-3/TRBV12-4
CDR3aa: CASSLSAGELFF
CDR3nt: TGTGCCAGCAGTTTGAGTGCCGGGGAGCTGTTTTTT

abundance: few
j_gene: TRBJ2-3
d_gene: NA
v_gene: TRBV7-2
CDR3aa: CASSLSGSTDTQYF
CDR3nt: TGTGCCAGCAGCTTAAGTGGTAGCACAGATACGCAGTATTTT

abundance: NA
j_gene: TRBJ2-7
d_gene: NA
v_gene: TRBV27
CDR3aa: CASSLRGHEQYF
CDR3nt: TGTGCCAGCAGTTTGAGAGGGCACGAGCAGTACTTC

abundance: NA
j_gene: TRBJ1-4
d_gene: NA
v_gene: TRBV19
CDR3aa: CASSSRSATNEKLFF
CDR3nt: TGTGCCAGTAGTAGCAGGAGCGCAACTAATGAAAAACTGTTTTTT

abundance: NA
j_gene: TRBJ2-3
d_gene: NA
v_gene: TRBV6-2/TRBV6-3
CDR3aa: CASSYETDTQYF
CDR3nt: TGTGCCAGCAGTTACGAAACAGATACGCAGTATTTT

abundance: NA
j_gene: TRBJ1-5
d_gene: NA
v_gene: TRBV3-1/TRBV3-2
CDR3aa: CASSQGAGPQPQHF
CDR3nt: TGTGCCAGCAGCCAAGGAGCAGGACCACAGCCCCAGCATTTT

abundance: once
j_gene: TRBJ2-3
d_gene: TRBD2
v_gene: TRBV11-3
CDR3aa: CASSFALGSGEGDTQYF
CDR3nt: TGTGCCAGCAGCTTTGCCTTAGGTAGCGGGGAAGGAGATACGCAGTATTTT

abundance: NA
j_gene: TRBJ1-2
d_gene: TRBD1
v_gene: TRBV24-1
CDR3aa: CATSVWDRDHYGYTF
CDR3nt: TGTGCCACCAGTGTTTGGGACAGGGACCACTATGGCTACACCTTC

abundance: NA
j_gene: TRBJ2-7
d_gene: NA
v_gene: TRBV3-1/TRBV3-2
CDR3aa: CASSRKQGYEQYF
CDR3nt: TGTGCCAGCAGCCGGAAACAGGGCTACGAGCAGTACTTC

abundance: few
j_gene: TRBJ1-1
d_gene: NA
v_gene: TRBV5-4
CDR3aa: CASTLGSGQTEAFF
CDR3nt: TGTGCCAGCACCTTGGGGTCCGGACAGACAGAAGCTTTCTTT

abundance: NA
j_gene: TRBJ2-1
d_gene: NA
v_gene: TRBV14
CDR3aa: CASSQRGLGSYNEQFF
CDR3nt: TGTGCCAGCAGCCAACGGGGTTTGGGGTCCTACAATGAGCAGTTCTTC

abundance: NA
j_gene: TRBJ1-6
d_gene: NA
v_gene: TRBV18
CDR3aa: CASSPVVASPLHF
CDR3nt: TGTGCCAGCTCACCAGTCGTCGCCTCACCCCTCCACTTT

abundance: NA
j_gene: TRBJ2-3
d_gene: NA
v_gene: TRBV6-2/TRBV6-3
CDR3aa: CASSSGTSSTDTQYF
CDR3nt: TGTGCCAGCAGTTCCGGGACTTCTAGCACAGATACGCAGTATTTT

abundance: NA
j_gene: TRBJ1-2
d_gene: TRBD1
v_gene: TRBV24-1
CDR3aa: CATSDSGQIYGYTF
CDR3nt: TGTGCCACCAGTGATTCGGGACAGATCTATGGCTACACCTTC

abundance: NA
j_gene: TRBJ2-5
d_gene: NA
v_gene: TRBV12-3/TRBV12-4
CDR3aa: CASRPLPEGTQYF
CDR3nt: TGTGCCAGCAGACCCCTCCCGGAGGGGACCCAGTACTTC

abundance: few
j_gene: TRBJ1-2
d_gene: NA
v_gene: TRBV7-9
CDR3aa: CASSLGVSGGFGYTF
CDR3nt: TGTGCCAGCAGCTTAGGGGTGTCGGGGGGGTTTGGCTACACCTTC

abundance: NA
j_gene: TRBJ2-7
d_gene: NA
v_gene: TRBV29-1
CDR3aa: CSVGMGGHEQYF
CDR3nt: TGCAGCGTGGGGATGGGGGGCCACGAGCAGTACTTC

abundance: NA
j_gene: TRBJ2-1
d_gene: TRBD2
v_gene: TRBV5-1
CDR3aa: CASSLGAGAYNEQFF
CDR3nt: TGCGCCAGCAGCTTAGGAGCGGGAGCCTACAATGAGCAGTTCTTC